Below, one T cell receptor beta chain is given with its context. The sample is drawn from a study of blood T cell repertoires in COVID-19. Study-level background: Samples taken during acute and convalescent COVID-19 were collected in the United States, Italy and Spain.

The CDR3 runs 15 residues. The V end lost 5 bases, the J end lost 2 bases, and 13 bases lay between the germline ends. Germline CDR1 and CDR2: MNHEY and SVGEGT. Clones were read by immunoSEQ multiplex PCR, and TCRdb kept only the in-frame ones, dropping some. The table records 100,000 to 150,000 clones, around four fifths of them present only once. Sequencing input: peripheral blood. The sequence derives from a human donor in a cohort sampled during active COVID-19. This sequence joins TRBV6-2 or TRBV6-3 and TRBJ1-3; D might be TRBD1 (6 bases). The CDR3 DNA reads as TGTGCCAGCAGTGATTACAGGGATACTGGAAACACCATATATTTT. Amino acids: CASSDYRDTGNTIYF.